The 15 T cell receptor beta chains below were found in one sample sequenced in a study of blood T cell repertoires in COVID-19 (dated by TCRdb to 2018 to 2021). The library came from the immunoSEQ multiplex PCR assay. Entries here come from immuneACCESS through TCRdb and include only in-frame sequences with V and J called. Some clones fail to appear in such tables; in the studies checked, an unresolved V gene covers under half of the shortfall, and the cause of the remainder is unknown. Here the sample has approximately 25,000 clones; around 89% occur a single time. The ten largest clones take up about 1.5% of the sample. The source material was peripheral blood. All receptors derive from a woman aged 55-70 years with active COVID-19.

The chain employs TRBV19 and TRBJ2-7, with 8 positions matching TRBD2. This CDR3 region has 15 residues. V lost 5 bases to trimming and J lost 2 bases; unmatched junction nucleotides: 8. The germline V gene has CDR1 LNHDA and CDR2 SQIVND (reference sequence). The CDR3 here is CASSASGGAPYEQYF. The CDR3 DNA follows: TGTGCCAGTAGTGCCTCCGGGGGGGCCCCCTACGAGCAGTACTTC.

This clone came up once. The V gene is TRBV2, the J gene TRBJ2-7; 9 bases map to TRBD2. Trimming took 2 bases from V and 4 from J; bases not matched to a gene: 12. CDR1 is SNHLY and CDR2 is FYNNEI in the germline V gene. The length of the CDR3 is 17 residues. CDR3 sequence reads: CASSESRASGKVYEQYF. The DNA for the CDR3 is TGTGCCAGCAGTGAAAGTCGCGCTAGCGGGAAAGTTTACGAGCAGTACTTC.

The chain combines TRBV30 with TRBJ1-2; D remains unclear. The CDR3 loop spans 13 amino acids. The germline CDR1 and CDR2 sequences are GTSNPN and SVGIG (reference sequence). V gave up 2 bases and J gave up 2 bases, with 9 bases separating them. The CDR3 loop is CAWSRSSNYGYTF. CDR3 DNA: TGTGCCTGGAGTCGGTCAAGCAACTATGGCTACACCTTC. The whole variable domain, filled in from reference TRBV30 and TRBJ1-2, reads SQTIHQWPATLVQPVGSPLSLECTVEGTSNPNLYWYRQAAGRGLQLLFYSVGIGQISSEVPQNLSASRPQDRQFILSSKKLLLSDSGFYLCAWSRSSNYGYTFGSGTRLTVV.

This clone was detected once. Here the CDR3 DNA reads TGTGCCAGCAGCGTAGATCCCAGCACCGGGGAGCTGTTTTTT. Its protein product is CASSVDPSTGELFF. This chain joins TRBV9 and TRBJ2-2; no reliable D call. Trimming removed 0 bases from V and 4 bases from J, with 7 bases in between. The CDR3 runs 14 residues. CDR1 and CDR2 from the germline V gene are SGDLS and YYNGEE.

The genes are TRBV11-3 and TRBJ2-1; D unresolved. This CDR3 is 12 amino acids long. Per germline, CDR1 SGHNT and CDR2 YENEEA. Trimming removed 5 bases from V and 6 bases from J, with 8 bases in between. CDR3 sequence (DNA): TGTGCCAGCAGCCACACGTTCAATGAGCAGTTCTTC. Its protein product is CASSHTFNEQFF. The full variable domain, its missing parts supplied by reference TRBV11-3 and TRBJ2-1, is EAGVVQSPRYKIIEKKQPVAFWCNPISGHNTLYWYLQNLGQGPELLIRYENEEAVDDSQLPKDRFSAERLKGVDSTLKIQPAELGDSAVYLCASSHTFNEQFFGPGTRLTVL.

This chain connects TRBV4-1 to TRBJ1-1; D is possibly TRBD1 (6 bases). Trimming took off 4 bases at V and 5 bases at J, with 14 bases between the two ends. The CDR3 is made up of 14 amino acids. The germline gives CDR1 MGHRA, CDR2 YSYEKL. The chain's CDR3 is CASSRSGVTTEAFF. The DNA for the CDR3 is TGCGCCAGCAGCCGGTCAGGGGTAACGACTGAAGCTTTCTTT.

The rearrangement uses TRBV5-4 and TRBJ2-2; 10 nucleotides align to TRBD2. V lost 1 base, J lost 4 bases, and 1 base stayed unmatched. Germline V gives CDR1 SGHNT, CDR2 YYREEE (reference sequence). The CDR3 has 15 amino acids. The CDR3 nucleotides read TGTGCCAGCAGCTTGATAGCGGGAGGCACCGGGGAGCTGTTTTTT. This sequence encodes CASSLIAGGTGELFF.

The chain is built from TRBV15 and TRBJ2-6; D is uncertain. CDR3 length equals 13 residues. The V end was cut by 6 bases, the J end by 0 bases, with 3 bases between. The germline V gene encodes CDR1 LNHNV and CDR2 YYDKDF (reference sequence). The chain's CDR3 is CATRLSGANVLTF. The CDR3 nucleotides are TGTGCCACCAGACTCTCTGGGGCCAACGTCCTGACTTTC.

This rearrangement joins TRBV5-6 to TRBJ2-5, with 7 bases identical to TRBD1. The CDR3 length is 13 residues. The germline V gene has CDR1 SGHDT and CDR2 YYEEEE. J gave up 5 bases and V 4 bases, and 5 bases lay outside the gene matches. This CDR3 reads CASSPDRVETQYF. In nucleotides, the CDR3 is TGTGCCAGCAGCCCCGACAGGGTTGAGACCCAGTACTTC.

The rearrangement uses TRBV30 and TRBJ1-2; TRBD1 might be the D (5 bases). The germline V gene has CDR1 GTSNPN and CDR2 SVGIG (reference sequence). This CDR3 spans 14 amino acids. The V and J ends lost 5 bases and 0 bases respectively, with 13 bases between them. CDR3 sequence: CAWGYTTANYGYTF. Written as DNA, the CDR3 is TGTGCCTGGGGCTACACGACAGCTAACTATGGCTACACCTTC.

The chain joins TRBV18 to TRBJ2-5, with D tentatively TRBD2 (5 bases). The CDR3 is 13 amino acids. From germline, CDR1 is KGHSH and CDR2 LQKENI. Between the trimmed V and J ends, which lost 3 bases and 1 base, there was a span of 6 bases. The CDR3: CASSPRGQETQYF. In DNA, the CDR3 is TGTGCCAGCTCACCTCGGGGCCAAGAGACCCAGTACTTC. The variable domain in full, completed from reference TRBV18 and TRBJ2-5, reads NAGVMQNPRHLVRRRGQEARLRCSPMKGHSHVYWYRQLPEEGLKFMVYLQKENIIDESGMPKERFSAEFPKEGPSILRIQQVVRGDSAAYFCASSPRGQETQYFGPGTRLLVL.

V and J are TRBV7-2 and TRBJ2-3; possible D gene TRBD1, 5 bases. Trimming shortened V by 3 bases and J by 4 bases, and 14 bases separated the two germline ends. From germline, CDR1 is SGHTA and CDR2 FQGNSA. This CDR3 is built from 15 residues. DNA for the CDR3: TGTGCCAGCAGCTTCCAGCAGGGAAGGTCAGATACGCAGTATTTT. Protein sequence: CASSFQQGRSDTQYF.

DNA of the CDR3: TGCGCCAGCAACTACCAAGAGACCCAGTACTTC. It encodes CASNYQETQYF. This rearrangement joins TRBV5-1 to TRBJ2-5; D gene uncertain. The V and J ends lost 6 bases and 0 bases respectively, with 3 bases between them. The CDR3 runs 11 residues. The germline CDR1 and CDR2 sequences are SGHRS and YFSETQ.

The chain has TRBV28 and TRBJ1-5; D remains unclear. The CDR3 spans 13 residues. Trimming removed 3 bases from V and 12 bases from J, with 15 bases in between. Per germline, CDR1 MDHEN and CDR2 SYDVKM. CDR3 residues: CASSFPFRVVQHF. Written as DNA, the CDR3 is TGTGCCAGCAGTTTCCCATTTCGGGTCGTCCAGCATTTT. The variable domain in full, completed from reference TRBV28 and TRBJ1-5, reads DVKVTQSSRYLVKRTGEKVFLECVQDMDHENMFWYRQDPGLGLRLIYFSYDVKMKEKGDIPEGYSVSREKKERFSLILESASTNQTSMYLCASSFPFRVVQHFGDGTRLSIL.

V and J are TRBV5-1 and TRBJ1-5; TRBD1 matches at 10 bases. CDR3 length: 15 amino acids. J lost 7 bases, V lost 4 bases, and 8 bases had no gene match. Germline CDR1 SGHRS, CDR2 YFSETQ. The DNA for the CDR3 is TGCGCCAGCAGCCCGGGACAGGGGTGGGGGCAGCCCCAGCATTTT. Translation: CASSPGQGWGQPQHF.